The 5 T cell receptor beta chains presented below share a single source sample, sequenced in a study of blood T cell repertoires in COVID-19. The protocol was immunoSEQ multiplex PCR, while the TCRdb copy is restricted to in-frame clones and leaves out a portion. This table has 150,000 to 200,000 clones, roughly three quarters appearing once. What was sequenced was peripheral blood. The receptors were gathered from a man between 60 and 75 years old with active or convalescent COVID-19.

The chain has TRBV6-5 and TRBJ2-3; D is possibly TRBD1 (6 bases). CDR3 length: 15 amino acids. Germline assignment: CDR1 MNHEY and CDR2 SVGAGI. Trimming removed 3 bases at V and 5 bases at J, with 15 bases between. The CDR3 nucleotides are TGTGCCAGCAGTTATGCAGCCTCCAGGGGAGATACGCAGTATTTT. Translation: CASSYAASRGDTQYF.

The J gene is TRBJ2-1, the V gene TRBV4-2; 10 bases agree with TRBD2. This CDR3 has 17 amino acids. With 0 bases clipped from V and 0 bases from J, the junction kept 2 bases outside the gene matches. Germline V lookup: CDR1 LGHNA, CDR2 YNFKEQ. CDR3 DNA: TGTGCCAGCAGCCAAGATCCTAGCGGGAGCTCCTACAATGAGCAGTTCTTC. Amino acid sequence: CASSQDPSGSSYNEQFF.

This sequence joins TRBV9 and TRBJ1-2; 8 nucleotides agree with TRBD1. This CDR3 comprises 14 residues. Germline V gives CDR1 SGDLS, CDR2 YYNGEE. V lost 0 bases to trimming and J lost 7 bases; unmatched junction nucleotides: 5. The DNA for the CDR3 is TGTGCCAGCAGCGTAGATCAGGGGGCGCGTGGCTACACCTTC. Translating it yields CASSVDQGARGYTF.

The V gene is TRBV7-3, the J gene TRBJ2-7; 7 nucleotides match TRBD2. The V gene's germline CDR1 is SGHTA and CDR2 FQGTGA. The CDR3 is made up of 15 amino acids. The J segment lost 2 bases and the V segment lost 5 bases, leaving 9 bases of the junction unmatched. CDR3 residues: CASSAAASGPYEQYF. The CDR3 nucleotides are TGTGCCAGCAGCGCCGCGGCTAGCGGCCCCTACGAGCAGTACTTC. The full variable domain, rest sourced from reference TRBV7-3 and TRBJ2-7, is GAGVSQTPSNKVTEKGKYVELRCDPISGHTALYWYRQSLGQGPEFLIYFQGTGAADDSGLPNDRFFAVRPEGSVSTLKIQRTERGDSAVYLCASSAAASGPYEQYFGPGTRLTVT.

This rearrangement joins TRBV19 to TRBJ2-1; 8 nucleotides match TRBD2. Unmatched junction bases numbered 11, after V lost 9 bases and J lost 1 base. In germline, CDR1 is LNHDA, CDR2 SQIVND (reference sequence). The CDR3 consists of 16 residues. CDR3 sequence reads: CASQPSGRGSYNEQFF. The CDR3 DNA follows: TGTGCCAGCCAGCCCAGCGGGAGAGGGTCCTACAATGAGCAGTTCTTC.